Following are 27 T cell receptor beta chains from one sample sequenced in a study of blood T cell repertoires in COVID-19. Generated by immunoSEQ multiplex PCR, the TCRdb table keeps only in-frame clones and is missing some. Altogether approximately 210,000 clones are present, 88% being singletons, with the ten largest covering around 1.6%. Sample: peripheral blood. These receptor sequences come from a man aged 65 to 79 with acute or convalescent COVID-19.

The V and J genes are TRBV4-1 and TRBJ1-2; D is undetermined. The CDR3 is 15 amino acids. Germline values: CDR1 MGHRA, CDR2 YSYEKL. The V end lost 4 bases, the J end lost 4 bases, and 16 bases lay between the germline ends. CDR3 bases: TGCGCCAGCAGCCTTCTTGGAGTAGGGAGCTATGGCTACACCTTC. Translating it yields CASSLLGVGSYGYTF.

J is TRBJ2-7 and V is TRBV19; TRBD2 aligns across 10 bases. With 6 bases clipped from V and 0 bases from J, the junction kept 11 bases outside the gene matches. CDR3 length equals 17 residues. Germline lookup yields CDR1 LNHDA and CDR2 SQIVND (reference sequence). CDR3 loop: CASSRDGGTSVSYEQYF. The DNA of the CDR3 is TGTGCCAGTAGCCGGGACGGGGGGACTAGCGTCTCCTACGAGCAGTACTTC.

This chain joins TRBV12-3 or TRBV12-4 and TRBJ2-7; D is possibly TRBD1 (6 bases). This CDR3 has 12 residues. Trimming shortened V by 10 bases and J by 3 bases, and 13 bases separated the two germline ends. The CDR3: CATSRGGYEQYF. Written as DNA, the CDR3 is TGTGCCACCAGCAGGGGTGGCTACGAGCAGTACTTC.

The chain carries TRBV19 and TRBJ2-2, with D perhaps matching TRBD1 (6 bases). Germline V gene data show CDR1 as LNHDA and CDR2 as SQIVND (reference sequence). This CDR3 has 16 residues. The ends were cut back, 0 bases at V and 3 bases at J, with 11 bases in the middle. The CDR3 region is CASSIEGGHYTGELFF. As DNA, the CDR3 is TGTGCCAGTAGTATAGAAGGGGGACACTACACCGGGGAGCTGTTTTTT.

The chain couples TRBV19 to TRBJ1-2, with D possibly matching TRBD1 (6 bases). CDR3 length: 15 residues. V was trimmed by 5 bases and J by 7 bases, leaving 20 bases between them. Per the germline V gene, CDR1 is LNHDA and CDR2 is SQIVND (reference sequence). CDR3 protein: CASSQKGGDSLGYTF. The CDR3 nucleotides read TGTGCCAGTAGTCAGAAAGGGGGAGACAGTCTTGGCTACACCTTC.

This clone was seen a single time. This chain joins TRBV6-5 and TRBJ1-3; 8 bases are shared with TRBD1. V lost 8 bases and J lost 0; bases outside the gene matches: 0. The CDR3 contains 13 residues. CDR1 and CDR2 from the germline V gene are MNHEY and SVGAGI. The CDR3 sequence is CASGQGSGNTIYF. Written as DNA, the CDR3 is TGTGCCAGCGGACAGGGCTCTGGAAACACCATATATTTT.

This chain's CDR3 is CASSLANQGALDTQYF. CDR3 coding DNA: TGTGCCAGCAGCTTGGCCAACCAGGGGGCCCTAGATACGCAGTATTTT. The chain employs TRBV5-6 and TRBJ2-3, with TRBD1 matching 8 bases. This CDR3 region has 16 residues. Germline lookup yields CDR1 SGHDT and CDR2 YYEEEE. Trimming at V came to 0 bases and at J to 5 bases, leaving 8 bases not matched to a gene.

The CDR3 DNA reads TGTGCCAGCAGCCTACCTAAACCGGGACATCAGTACTTC. Translated: CASSLPKPGHQYF. The V and J genes are TRBV28 and TRBJ2-4; a possible D gene is TRBD1 (6 bases). Trimming took off 6 bases at V and 12 bases at J, with 18 bases between the two ends. Germline loops: CDR1 MDHEN, CDR2 SYDVKM. CDR3 length: 13 amino acids.

This clone was seen once. V and J are TRBV28 and TRBJ1-2; the match to TRBD1 covers 7 bases. V lost 4 bases, J lost 3 bases, and 5 bases stayed unmatched. This CDR3 region has 14 residues. Germline lookup yields CDR1 MDHEN and CDR2 SYDVKM. Here the CDR3 reads CASSSGTVDYGYTF. DNA for the CDR3: TGTGCCAGCAGTTCTGGGACAGTAGACTATGGCTACACCTTC.

This sequence joins TRBV19 and TRBJ2-3; 8 bases line up with TRBD2. After removal of 7 bases from V and 2 bases from J, the junction contained 8 bases not matched to a gene. The CDR3 length is 15 residues. From germline, CDR1 is LNHDA and CDR2 SQIVND (reference sequence). As DNA, the CDR3 is TGTGCCAGTACCCCCATAGCGGGAACCACAGATACGCAGTATTTT. Its protein is CASTPIAGTTDTQYF.

The gene calls are TRBV19 and TRBJ2-7, with no clear D. The CDR3 has 15 residues. CDR1 is LNHDA and CDR2 is SQIVND in the germline V gene (reference sequence). V dropped 5 bases and J dropped 0 bases, with 14 bases sitting between them. For the CDR3, the DNA is TGTGCCAGTAGTGAAGTGGGCAGAAGCTCCTACGAGCAGTACTTC. It codes for CASSEVGRSSYEQYF. Full variable domain (remainder filled in from reference TRBV19 and TRBJ2-7): DGGITQSPKYLFRKEGQNVTLSCEQNLNHDAMYWYRQDPGQGLRLIYYSQIVNDFQKGDIAEGYSVSREKKESFPLTVTSAQKNPTAFYLCASSEVGRSSYEQYFGPGTRLTVT.

CDR3 sequence reads: CASSRDRAYEQYF. The DNA of the CDR3 is TGTGCCAGCAGTCGGGACAGGGCGTACGAGCAGTACTTC. V gene TRBV5-6 combines with J gene TRBJ2-7, with TRBD1 matching 9 bases. V was pared by 5 bases and J by 4 bases, with 4 bases of the junction left unmatched. Germline V gene data show CDR1 as SGHDT and CDR2 as YYEEEE. CDR3 length equals 13 residues.

This chain links TRBV28 with TRBJ1-1; unclear D gene. The CDR3 contains 12 residues. V was cut by 4 bases and J by 7 bases, with 10 bases left in between. Germline V gene data show CDR1 as MDHEN and CDR2 as SYDVKM. The CDR3 spells CASSSTTSEAFF. The CDR3 DNA sequence: TGTGCCAGCAGTTCAACGACAAGTGAAGCTTTCTTT.

This chain joins TRBV5-6 and TRBJ2-1, with D unresolved. The CDR3 contains 14 residues. Trimming removed 0 bases at V and 1 base at J, with 5 bases between. CDR1 is SGHDT, CDR2 YYEEEE, per germline. The DNA for the CDR3 is TGTGCCAGCAGCTTGGACGGTTCCTACAATGAGCAGTTCTTC. It codes for CASSLDGSYNEQFF.

This clone has just a few counts. The chain has TRBV29-1 and TRBJ2-2; D uncertain. This CDR3 is 12 amino acids long. Germline V gene lookup returns CDR1 SQVTM and CDR2 ANQGSEA. V shed 4 bases and J shed 5 bases, with 8 bases lying between them. This CDR3 reads CSVGGRTGELFF. The CDR3 DNA reads as TGCAGCGTTGGTGGCAGGACCGGGGAGCTGTTTTTT.

This clone has a single count. J is TRBJ2-7 and V is TRBV29-1, with TRBD1 matching 9 bases. J lost 5 bases, V lost 1 base, and 9 bases had no gene match. Per the germline V gene, CDR1 is SQVTM and CDR2 is ANQGSEA. The length of the CDR3 is 15 residues. The CDR3, as DNA: TGCAGCGTTGAAGGGGGGGGGACAGGGTTACACGAGCAGTACTTC. Residues: CSVEGGGTGLHEQYF.

The chain joins TRBV19 to TRBJ1-4, with TRBD1 as a possible D gene (6 bases). Germline CDR1 reads LNHDA; CDR2 reads SQIVND (reference sequence). Trimming took off 9 bases at V and 7 bases at J, with 9 bases between the two ends. This CDR3 is built from 11 residues. CDR3 coding DNA: TGTGCCAGCAGGGGTGTTGAAAAACTGTTTTTT. Encoded protein: CASRGVEKLFF.

This clone was counted a few times. This chain links TRBV29-1 with TRBJ2-7; 10 bases are shared with TRBD1. CDR3 length equals 13 residues. Germline loops: CDR1 SQVTM, CDR2 ANQGSEA. J was trimmed by 4 bases and V by 3 bases; bases with no gene match: 3. CDR3 in amino acids: CSVEPGQGYEQYF. CDR3 in DNA: TGCAGCGTTGAGCCGGGACAGGGGTACGAGCAGTACTTC.

The chain has TRBV7-2 and TRBJ1-1, with D perhaps matching TRBD1 (5 bases). V lost 7 bases to trimming and J lost 10 bases, with 13 bases between them. The CDR3 loop spans 11 amino acids. The germline gives CDR1 SGHTA, CDR2 FQGNSA. Here the CDR3 DNA reads TGTGCCAGCACCTCCAGGGTAGCAGCTTTCTTT. Encoded protein: CASTSRVAAFF.

This clone came up a few times. The chain is built from TRBV5-4 and TRBJ2-7; D gene uncertain. Trimming removed 4 bases from V and 4 bases from J, with 6 bases in between. Per germline, CDR1 SGHNT and CDR2 YYREEE (reference sequence). This CDR3 region has 11 residues. CDR3 amino acids: CASSHGYEQYF. DNA of the CDR3: TGTGCCAGCAGCCACGGTTACGAGCAGTACTTC. The whole variable domain, filled in from reference TRBV5-4 and TRBJ2-7, reads ETGVTQSPTHLIKTRGQQVTLRCSSQSGHNTVSWYQQALGQGPQFIFQYYREEENGRGNFPPRFSGLQFPNYSSELNVNALELDDSALYLCASSHGYEQYFGPGTRLTVT.

This clone was seen ten or more times. The rearrangement links TRBV6-5 to TRBJ1-2; 8 nucleotides agree with TRBD1. The CDR3 loop spans 14 amino acids. Germline lookup yields CDR1 MNHEY and CDR2 SVGAGI. J gave up 8 bases and V 6 bases, and 11 bases lay outside the gene matches. This CDR3 reads CASSQQGGRGGYTF. CDR3 sequence (DNA): TGTGCCAGCAGCCAACAGGGGGGCCGAGGCGGCTACACCTTC.

The chain uses TRBV5-6 and TRBJ1-2; D may be TRBD1 (5 bases). Germline loops: CDR1 SGHDT, CDR2 YYEEEE. The germline V and J ends were trimmed by 5 bases and 0 bases, with 14 bases remaining between them. The CDR3 is 15 amino acids. CDR3: CASRSLDRANYGYTF. Written as DNA, the CDR3 is TGTGCCAGCAGATCACTCGACAGAGCTAACTATGGCTACACCTTC.

The chain has TRBV4-3 and TRBJ2-1; 9 bases align to TRBD2. In germline, CDR1 is LGHNA, CDR2 YSLEER. The ends lost 1 base at V and 5 bases at J; junction bases unmatched: 9. The CDR3 has 17 residues. CDR3 region: CASSQVLAGLANNEQFF. The DNA of the CDR3 is TGCGCCAGCAGCCAAGTACTAGCGGGCCTTGCAAACAATGAGCAGTTCTTC.

This CDR3 is CASSSNRAETQYF. The DNA of the CDR3 is TGTGCCAGCAGTTCGAACAGGGCGGAGACCCAGTACTTC. The chain uses TRBV5-4 and TRBJ2-5; a weak D match, TRBD1 (6 bases). CDR1 is SGHNT and CDR2 is YYREEE in the germline V gene (reference sequence). With 5 bases removed from V and 5 bases from J, the gap between germline ends came to 13 bases. The CDR3 sequence is 13 residues long.

The V and J genes are TRBV5-5 and TRBJ1-1; D may be TRBD1 (5 bases). CDR1 SGHKS and CDR2 YYEKEE come from the germline V gene (reference sequence). The V and J ends lost 2 bases and 4 bases respectively, with 18 bases between them. The length of the CDR3 is 16 residues. DNA of the CDR3: TGTGCCAGCAGCTTTTTTGGTTCAGGGCAGCGCACTGAAGCTTTCTTT. Amino acid sequence: CASSFFGSGQRTEAFF.

This clone was counted once. The rearrangement joins TRBV5-1 to TRBJ2-7, with 8 bases fitting TRBD1. This CDR3 has 15 amino acids. Germline V gene lookup returns CDR1 SGHRS and CDR2 YFSETQ. V shed 0 bases and J 7 bases; nucleotides not matched to a gene: 9. CDR3 sequence (DNA): TGCGCCAGCAGCTTGGAGGGACAGGCTCAAGGGGAGCAGTACTTC. It encodes CASSLEGQAQGEQYF. The variable domain in full, with the rest retrieved from reference TRBV5-1 and TRBJ2-7, is KAGVTQTPRYLIKTRGQQVTLSCSPISGHRSVSWYQQTPGQGLQFLFEYFSETQRNKGNFPGRFSGRQFSNSRSEMNVSTLELGDSALYLCASSLEGQAQGEQYFGPGTRLTVT.

The rearrangement joins TRBV7-8 to TRBJ2-7; the D is unclear. CDR3 length equals 12 residues. Looked up from germline, CDR1 is SGHVS and CDR2 is FQNEAQ. With 5 bases removed from V and 4 bases from J, the gap between germline ends came to 9 bases. Here the CDR3 DNA reads TGTGCCAGCAGCCCAAACAGTTACGAGCAGTACTTC. This sequence encodes CASSPNSYEQYF.